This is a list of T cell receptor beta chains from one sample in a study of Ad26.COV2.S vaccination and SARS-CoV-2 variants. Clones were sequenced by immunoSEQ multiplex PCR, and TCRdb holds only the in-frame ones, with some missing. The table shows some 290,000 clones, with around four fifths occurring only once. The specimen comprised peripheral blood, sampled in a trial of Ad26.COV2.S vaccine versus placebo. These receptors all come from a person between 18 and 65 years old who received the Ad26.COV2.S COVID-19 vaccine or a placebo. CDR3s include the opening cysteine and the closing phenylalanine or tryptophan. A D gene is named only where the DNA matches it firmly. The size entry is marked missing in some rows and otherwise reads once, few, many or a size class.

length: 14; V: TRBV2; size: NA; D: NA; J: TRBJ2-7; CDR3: CASSHREALYEQYF; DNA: TGTGCCAGCAGCCACCGGGAAGCCCTCTACGAGCAGTACTTC
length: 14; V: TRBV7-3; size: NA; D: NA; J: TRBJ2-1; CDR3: CASSSGPIRDEQFF; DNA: TGTGCCAGCAGCTCGGGACCCATCCGGGATGAGCAGTTCTTC
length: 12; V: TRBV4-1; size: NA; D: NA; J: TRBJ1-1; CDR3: CASSRDGFAAFF; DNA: TGCGCCAGCAGCCGTGATGGGTTCGCGGCTTTCTTT
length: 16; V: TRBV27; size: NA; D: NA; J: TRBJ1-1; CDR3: CASSRVIGDGGTEAFF; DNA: TGTGCCAGCAGCCGTGTAATAGGTGATGGAGGCACTGAAGCTTTCTTT
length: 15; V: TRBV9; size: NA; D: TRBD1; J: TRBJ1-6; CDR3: CASSAGQDSNSPLHF; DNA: TGTGCCAGCAGCGCAGGACAGGACTCAAATTCACCCCTCCACTTT
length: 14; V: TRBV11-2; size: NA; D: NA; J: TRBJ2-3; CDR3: CASSTGLLTDTQYF; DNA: TGTGCCAGCAGCACTGGACTGCTCACAGATACGCAGTATTTT
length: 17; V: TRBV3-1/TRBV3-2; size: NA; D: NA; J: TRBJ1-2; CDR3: CASSQTPRTQTNYGYTF; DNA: TGTGCCAGCAGCCAAACCCCCCGGACACAGACTAACTATGGCTACACCTTC
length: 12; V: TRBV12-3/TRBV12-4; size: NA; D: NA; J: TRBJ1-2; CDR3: CASSPEGIGYTF; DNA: TGTGCCAGCAGCCCCGAAGGGATCGGCTACACCTTC
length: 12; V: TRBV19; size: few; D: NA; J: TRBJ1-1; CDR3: CASSILGGTAFF; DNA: TGTGCCAGTAGTATCCTCGGGGGGACAGCTTTCTTT
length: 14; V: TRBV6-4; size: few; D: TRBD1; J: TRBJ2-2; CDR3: CASPGQGGTGELFF; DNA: TGTGCCAGTCCGGGACAGGGTGGGACCGGGGAGCTGTTTTTT
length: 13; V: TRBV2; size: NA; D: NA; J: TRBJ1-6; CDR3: CASRGDIHSPLHF; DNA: TGTGCCAGCAGAGGAGACATCCATTCACCCCTCCACTTT
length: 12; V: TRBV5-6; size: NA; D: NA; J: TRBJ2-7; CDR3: CASSRVGGEQYF; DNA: TGTGCCAGCAGTCGGGTGGGGGGTGAGCAGTACTTC
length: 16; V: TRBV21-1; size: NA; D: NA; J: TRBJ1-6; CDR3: CASSILNRRTASPLHF; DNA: TGTGCCAGCAGCATACTCAATCGTAGGACTGCATCACCCCTCCACTTT
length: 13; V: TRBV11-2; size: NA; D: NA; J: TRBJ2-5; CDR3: CASSSDPNTSQYF; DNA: TGTGCCAGCAGTTCCGATCCAAATACAAGCCAGTACTTC
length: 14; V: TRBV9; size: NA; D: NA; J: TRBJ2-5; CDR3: CASSVDNFQETQYF; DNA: TGTGCCAGCAGCGTAGACAATTTCCAAGAGACCCAGTACTTC
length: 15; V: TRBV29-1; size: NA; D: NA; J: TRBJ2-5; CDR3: CSVGRRGSYQETQYF; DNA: TGCAGCGTGGGGAGACGGGGCTCGTACCAAGAGACCCAGTACTTC
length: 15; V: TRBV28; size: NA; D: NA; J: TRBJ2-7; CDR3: CASSLVAGLRYEQYF; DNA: TGTGCCAGCAGTTTGGTCGCAGGCCTGCGTTACGAGCAGTACTTC
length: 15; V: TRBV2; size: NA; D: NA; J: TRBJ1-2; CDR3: CASSEGALPSDGYTF; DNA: TGTGCCAGCAGTGAAGGGGCTCTTCCCAGCGATGGCTACACCTTC
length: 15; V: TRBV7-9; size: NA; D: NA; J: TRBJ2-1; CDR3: CASSLARDLYNEQFF; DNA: TGTGCCAGCAGCTTAGCCCGGGACCTATACAATGAGCAGTTCTTC
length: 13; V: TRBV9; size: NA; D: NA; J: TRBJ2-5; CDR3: CASSVSREETQYF; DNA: TGTGCCAGCAGCGTATCGCGGGAAGAGACCCAGTACTTC
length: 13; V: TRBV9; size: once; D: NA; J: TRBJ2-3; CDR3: CASRDGATDTQYF; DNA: TGTGCCAGCCGGGACGGGGCGACAGATACGCAGTATTTT
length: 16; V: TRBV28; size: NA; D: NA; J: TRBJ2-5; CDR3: CASSLPGGTLGKTQYF; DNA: TGTGCCAGCAGCCTCCCCGGGGGCACCCTCGGAAAGACCCAGTACTTC
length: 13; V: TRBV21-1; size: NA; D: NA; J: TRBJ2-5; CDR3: CASRRGLQETQYF; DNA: TGTGCCAGCAGGAGAGGTCTCCAAGAGACCCAGTACTTC
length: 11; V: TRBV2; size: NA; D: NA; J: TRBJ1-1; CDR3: CASSEQGDAFF; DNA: TGTGCCAGCAGTGAACAGGGTGACGCTTTCTTT
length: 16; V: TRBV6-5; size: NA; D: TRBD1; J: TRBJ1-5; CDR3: CASSLAGTGVDQPQHF; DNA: TGTGCCAGCAGTTTAGCCGGGACAGGGGTGGATCAGCCCCAGCATTTT
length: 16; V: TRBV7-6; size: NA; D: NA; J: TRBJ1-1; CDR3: CASSLDKGSMNTEAFF; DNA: TGTGCCAGCAGCTTAGATAAGGGGTCCATGAACACTGAAGCTTTCTTT
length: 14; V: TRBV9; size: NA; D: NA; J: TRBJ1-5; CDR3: CASSVAGVDQPQHF; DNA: TGTGCCAGCAGCGTAGCAGGGGTCGATCAGCCCCAGCATTTT
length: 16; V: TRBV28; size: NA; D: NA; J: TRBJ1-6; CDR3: CASRISQLRFSSPLHF; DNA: TGTGCCAGCAGGATCAGCCAACTACGCTTTTCATCACCCCTCCACTTT
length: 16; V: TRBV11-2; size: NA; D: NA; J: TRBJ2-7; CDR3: CASRSLNWQDPYEQYF; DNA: TGTGCCAGCAGAAGCTTAAATTGGCAGGACCCCTACGAGCAGTACTTC
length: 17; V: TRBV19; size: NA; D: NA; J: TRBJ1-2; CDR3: CASSSQGSGDLNYGYTF; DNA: TGTGCCAGTAGTTCTCAGGGATCAGGGGATTTAAACTATGGCTACACCTTC
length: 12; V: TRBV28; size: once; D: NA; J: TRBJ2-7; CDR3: CASSLQGYEQYF; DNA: TGTGCCAGCAGCCTCCAGGGTTACGAGCAGTACTTC
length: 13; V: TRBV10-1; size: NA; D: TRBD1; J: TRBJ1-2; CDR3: CAGPRGRVYGYTF; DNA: TGCGCCGGACCCAGGGGGCGCGTCTATGGCTACACCTTC
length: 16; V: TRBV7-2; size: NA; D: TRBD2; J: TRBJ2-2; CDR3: CASSSGIAGNTGELFF; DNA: TGTGCCAGCAGCTCCGGAATAGCGGGGAACACCGGGGAGCTGTTTTTT
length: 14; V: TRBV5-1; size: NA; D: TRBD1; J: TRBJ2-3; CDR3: CASSLAPGGDTQYF; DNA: TGCGCCAGCAGCTTGGCCCCAGGGGGAGATACGCAGTATTTT
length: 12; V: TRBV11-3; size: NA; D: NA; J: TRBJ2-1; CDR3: CASSQKGIEQFF; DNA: TGTGCCAGCAGCCAAAAAGGAATTGAGCAGTTCTTC
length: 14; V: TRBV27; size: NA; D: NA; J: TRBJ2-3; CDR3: CASSLAGSTDTQYF; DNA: TGTGCCAGCAGTTTAGCGGGTAGCACAGATACGCAGTATTTT
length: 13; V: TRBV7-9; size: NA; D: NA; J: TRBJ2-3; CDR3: CASSSTDLDTQYF; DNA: TGTGCCAGCAGCTCAACAGACCTAGATACGCAGTATTTT
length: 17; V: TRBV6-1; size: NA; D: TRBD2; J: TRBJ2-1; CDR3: CASSDRALALTYNEQFF; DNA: TGTGCCAGCAGTGACAGAGCACTAGCGCTGACCTACAATGAGCAGTTCTTC
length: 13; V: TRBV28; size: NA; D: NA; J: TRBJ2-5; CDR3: CARGDSLQETQYF; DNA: TGTGCCAGGGGCGACAGTTTACAAGAGACCCAGTACTTC
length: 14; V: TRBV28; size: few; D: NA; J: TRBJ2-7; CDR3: CASSSPTASYEQYF; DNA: TGTGCCAGCAGTTCCCCGACAGCTTCCTACGAGCAGTACTTC
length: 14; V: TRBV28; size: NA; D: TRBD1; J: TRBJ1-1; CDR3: CASSLPGQYTEAFF; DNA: TGTGCCAGCAGTTTGCCGGGACAGTACACTGAAGCTTTCTTT
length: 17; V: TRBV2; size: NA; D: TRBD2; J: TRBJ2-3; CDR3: CASSLRTSPTSTDTQYF; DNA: TGTGCCAGCAGTTTGAGGACTAGCCCGACTAGCACAGATACGCAGTATTTT
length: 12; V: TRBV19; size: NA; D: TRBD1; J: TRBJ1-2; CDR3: CASSTGGGGYTF; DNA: TGTGCCAGTAGTACAGGGGGAGGCGGCTACACCTTC
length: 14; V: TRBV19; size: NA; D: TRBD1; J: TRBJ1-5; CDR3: CASSNLRGRQPQHF; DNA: TGTGCCAGTAGTAACCTCAGGGGGCGTCAGCCCCAGCATTTT
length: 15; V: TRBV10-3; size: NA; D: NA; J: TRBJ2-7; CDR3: CAISESSLAPYEQYF; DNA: TGTGCCATCAGTGAGTCGAGTCTCGCACCCTACGAGCAGTACTTC